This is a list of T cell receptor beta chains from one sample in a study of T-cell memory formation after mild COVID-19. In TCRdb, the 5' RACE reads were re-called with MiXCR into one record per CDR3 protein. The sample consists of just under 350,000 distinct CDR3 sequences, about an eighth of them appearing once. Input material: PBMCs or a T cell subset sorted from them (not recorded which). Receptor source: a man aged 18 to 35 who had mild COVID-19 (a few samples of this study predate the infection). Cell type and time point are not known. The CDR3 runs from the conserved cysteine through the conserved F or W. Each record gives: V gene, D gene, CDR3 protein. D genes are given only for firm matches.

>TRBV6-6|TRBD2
CASRNKPGLAPYNEQFF
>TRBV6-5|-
CASSYSHPQGYGYTF
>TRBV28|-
CASAVGVTNYGYTF
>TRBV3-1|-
CASSPGHLNTEAFF
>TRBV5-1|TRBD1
CASSLGLAGQGETQYF
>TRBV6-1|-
CASTKEVADPTDTQYF
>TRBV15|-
CATSRYRAQSQPQHF
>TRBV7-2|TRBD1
CASSTLTGGRGYTF
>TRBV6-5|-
CASSYSGNEGYTF
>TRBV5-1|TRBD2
CASSSGGGSVYNEQFF
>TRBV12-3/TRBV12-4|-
CASSRTRLDTGELFF
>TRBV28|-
CASSFGGARAGELFF
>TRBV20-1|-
CSARRTVSNQPQHF
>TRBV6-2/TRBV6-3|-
CASSLTSTDTQYF
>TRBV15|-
CATSSLRGTGELFF
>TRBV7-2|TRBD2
CASSLELAGTGTGELFF
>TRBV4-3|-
CASSQEGTSPGGTQYF
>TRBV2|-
CASTDGESGEQYF
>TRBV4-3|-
CASSQEIRNSPLHF
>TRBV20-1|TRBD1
CSARDPGQPNQPQHF
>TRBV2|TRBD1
CASRWTGSSTEAFF
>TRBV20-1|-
CSARVPGFGGFSYGYTF
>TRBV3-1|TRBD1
CASSLRDRGGEQYF
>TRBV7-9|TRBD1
CASSLWGQQETQYF
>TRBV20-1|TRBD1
CSVGGQGYGYTF
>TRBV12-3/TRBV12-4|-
CASSLDSPRGTEAFF
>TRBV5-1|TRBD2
CASSLAGGILYNEQFF
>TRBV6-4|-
CASRASGANTEAFF
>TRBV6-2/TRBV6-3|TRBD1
CASGDRENYGYTF
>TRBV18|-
CASSPGTLETQYF
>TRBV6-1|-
CASSEDFRRTGHQPQHF
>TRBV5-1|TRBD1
CASSVETGRYEQYF
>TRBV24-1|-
CATSAQLLDTQYF